A selection of T cell receptor beta chains follows, all from one sample in a study of blood T cell repertoires in COVID-19. Profiling relied on immunoSEQ multiplex PCR, and the TCRdb table lists in-frame clones only, not all of them. Here the sample spans more than 100,000 clones, less than 90% being singletons. Sequencing used peripheral blood. These receptors all come from a woman in her 30s who had recovered from COVID-19. Each CDR3 is given with its conserved first and last residue. D genes are given only for firm matches. A row's size may be missing; if present it is once, few, many or a size class.

J,size,V,length,D,DNA,CDR3
TRBJ1-1,NA,TRBV2,12,TRBD1,TGTGCCAGGGGACAGGCGAACACTGAAGCTTTCTTT,CARGQANTEAFF
TRBJ2-7,NA,TRBV10-3,16,TRBD2,TGTGCCATCAGTGAGTCGACGGCGGGAGAACCCTACGAGCAGTACTTC,CAISESTAGEPYEQYF
TRBJ2-2,NA,TRBV12-3/TRBV12-4,12,NA,TGTGCCAGCAGTCCAGCGTCCGGGGAGCTGTTTTTT,CASSPASGELFF
TRBJ2-3,NA,TRBV6-6,15,TRBD1,TGTGCCAGCAGTACAGGGGGCCTAAACACAGATACGCAGTATTTT,CASSTGGLNTDTQYF
TRBJ1-3,few,TRBV2,15,NA,TGTGCCAGCAGTCCCTCGGACAGCTCTGGAAACACCATATATTTT,CASSPSDSSGNTIYF
TRBJ1-5,NA,TRBV2,13,NA,TGTGCCAGCATGGGGGCTAGCAATCAGCCCCAGCATTTT,CASMGASNQPQHF
TRBJ1-1,NA,TRBV27,16,NA,TGTGCCAGCAGTTTAACTCCCCCAGGGTACAACACTGAAGCTTTCTTT,CASSLTPPGYNTEAFF
TRBJ1-4,NA,TRBV9,15,NA,TGTGCCAGCAGCGTAGGCGGCCAGAGTAATGAAAAACTGTTTTTT,CASSVGGQSNEKLFF
TRBJ1-1,NA,TRBV25-1,14,NA,TGTGCCAGCAGACCAACGGGGGGTGTGACTGAAGCTTTCTTT,CASRPTGGVTEAFF
TRBJ2-1,NA,TRBV7-9,14,NA,TGTGCCAGCAGCCCGCCCGCAGTGAACAATGAGCAGTTCTTC,CASSPPAVNNEQFF